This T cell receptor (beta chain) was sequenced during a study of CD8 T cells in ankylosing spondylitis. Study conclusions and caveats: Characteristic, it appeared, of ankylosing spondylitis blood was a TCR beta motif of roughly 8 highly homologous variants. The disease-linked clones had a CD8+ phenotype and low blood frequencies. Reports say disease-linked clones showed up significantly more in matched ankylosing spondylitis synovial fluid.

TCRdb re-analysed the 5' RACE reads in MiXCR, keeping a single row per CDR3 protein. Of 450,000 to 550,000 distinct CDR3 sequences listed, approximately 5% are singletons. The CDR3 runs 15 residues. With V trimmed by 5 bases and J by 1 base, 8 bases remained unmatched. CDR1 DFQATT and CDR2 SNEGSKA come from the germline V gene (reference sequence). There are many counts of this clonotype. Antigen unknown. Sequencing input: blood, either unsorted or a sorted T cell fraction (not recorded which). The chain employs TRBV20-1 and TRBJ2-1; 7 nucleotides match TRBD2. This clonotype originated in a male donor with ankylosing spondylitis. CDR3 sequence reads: CSARRFGRSYNEQFF. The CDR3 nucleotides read TGCAGTGCTCGCCGGTTCGGGAGGTCCTACAATGAGCAGTTCTTC.